These 9 T cell receptor beta chains came from one sample sequenced in a study of OX40 agonist ivuxolimab in advanced cancers. Produced via immunoSEQ multiplex PCR; TCRdb's table is partial and in-frame only. Here the sample spans under 85,000 clones, around 90% being singletons. Sequenced material: CD4+ or CD8+ T cells sorted from blood, taken in a trial of the OX40 agonist ivuxolimab. The receptors derive from an adult with an advanced solid tumor such as melanoma, head and neck, liver or kidney cancer.

This sequence joins TRBV5-5 and TRBJ2-5; 7 bases line up with TRBD1. This CDR3 is built from 14 residues. V shed 4 bases, J shed 1 base, and the junction held 4 bases outside the gene matches. CDR1 is SGHKS and CDR2 is YYEKEE in the germline V gene (reference sequence). The CDR3 protein is CASSTGTVQETQYF. In DNA, the CDR3 is TGTGCCAGCAGCACCGGGACAGTCCAAGAGACCCAGTACTTC. Full variable domain (remainder filled in from reference TRBV5-5 and TRBJ2-5): DAGVTQSPTHLIKTRGQQVTLRCSPISGHKSVSWYQQVLGQGPQFIFQYYEKEERGRGNFPDRFSARQFPNYSSELNVNALLLGDSALYLCASSTGTVQETQYFGPGTRLLVL.

The chain uses TRBV15 and TRBJ1-4, with D possibly being TRBD1 (5 bases). The CDR3 spans 14 residues. V lost 2 bases, J lost 7 bases, and 11 bases lay in between. Germline lookup yields CDR1 LNHNV and CDR2 YYDKDF (reference sequence). The CDR3 DNA is TGTGCCACCAGCAGACGAGGGGTGGGTGAAAAACTGTTTTTT. Encoded protein: CATSRRGVGEKLFF.

The gene calls are TRBV20-1 and TRBJ2-3; D is unresolved. V was shortened by 3 bases and J by 4 bases, with 5 bases between the two germline ends. This CDR3 comprises 11 residues. Germline assignment: CDR1 DFQATT and CDR2 SNEGSKA (reference sequence). CDR3 nucleotide sequence: TGCAGTGCTAGTGGCCCAGATACGCAGTATTTT. It specifies CSASGPDTQYF.

The chain uses TRBV7-2 and TRBJ2-1; D is unresolved. The CDR3 runs to 17 residues. Per the germline V gene, CDR1 is SGHTA and CDR2 is FQGNSA. V lost 2 bases to trimming and J lost 0 bases, with 14 bases between them. The CDR3 is CASSLSQFRSSYNEQFF. The CDR3 nucleotides are TGTGCCAGCAGCTTAAGCCAGTTTCGATCCTCCTACAATGAGCAGTTCTTC.

The chain is built from TRBV5-1 and TRBJ1-1; D call uncertain. Looked up from germline, CDR1 is SGHRS and CDR2 is YFSETQ. The CDR3 contains 14 residues. V was pared by 0 bases and J by 0 bases, with 6 bases between. DNA for the CDR3: TGCGCCAGCAGCTTGGGGACTATGAACACTGAAGCTTTCTTT. It is translated as CASSLGTMNTEAFF. Looking up the rest from reference TRBV5-1 and TRBJ1-1 gives the full variable domain: KAGVTQTPRYLIKTRGQQVTLSCSPISGHRSVSWYQQTPGQGLQFLFEYFSETQRNKGNFPGRFSGRQFSNSRSEMNVSTLELGDSALYLCASSLGTMNTEAFFGQGTRLTVV.

The chain joins TRBV18 to TRBJ1-1, with no clear D. V was trimmed by 5 bases and J by 0 bases, leaving 10 bases between them. Germline V gives CDR1 KGHSH, CDR2 LQKENI. This CDR3 region has 14 residues. The chain's CDR3 is CASSYDMMNTEAFF. CDR3 sequence (DNA): TGTGCCAGCTCATACGACATGATGAACACTGAAGCTTTCTTT.

The V and J genes are TRBV27 and TRBJ1-1, with 8 bases aligning to TRBD1. CDR1 MNHEY and CDR2 SMNVEV come from the germline V gene (reference sequence). V lost 8 bases and J lost 3; bases outside the gene matches: 8. The length of the CDR3 is 14 residues. CDR3 nucleotides: TGTGCCAGCCTTCGGACAGGGCTGGACACTGAAGCTTTCTTT. This encodes CASLRTGLDTEAFF.

J is TRBJ2-5 and V is TRBV27; 7 bases agree with TRBD2. V was clipped by 7 bases and J by 4 bases; unmatched bases: 9. CDR3 length: 14 amino acids. Germline CDR1 MNHEY, CDR2 SMNVEV (reference sequence). Here the CDR3 reads CASKSAGEGETQYF. The CDR3 DNA reads TGTGCCAGCAAATCGGCGGGGGAAGGAGAGACCCAGTACTTC.

The chain has TRBV7-6 and TRBJ1-2; 8 bases align to TRBD1. CDR1 is SGHVS and CDR2 is FNYEAQ in the germline V gene. The CDR3 contains 15 residues. With 1 base clipped from V and 2 bases from J, the junction kept 3 bases outside the gene matches. CDR3 residues: CASSLDRGENYGYTF. The DNA for the CDR3 is TGTGCCAGCAGCTTAGACAGGGGGGAGAACTATGGCTACACCTTC.